Sequencing of this T cell receptor beta chain was carried out in a study of shared clonotypes between healthy human individuals. Study-level background: For every donor, three CD4 naive, three CD4 memory, two CD8 naive and one CD8 memory plates were used.

The CDR3 contains 15 residues. CDR1 and CDR2 (germline): SSHAT, FNYEAQ (reference sequence). Study-level findings and limits: Shared clonotypes: about 5% naive CD4, roughly 4% naive CD8, less than 2.5% memory CD4, approximately 0.37% memory CD8. Relative to clonotypes present in all four donors, those not shared had lower generation probabilities.

With regard to this clone: Its antigen is still unknown. The junction and the germline gene differ at one end; a read error may be behind it. This CDR3 is also generated by other DNA sequences in the sample.

TCRdb's copy holds only in-frame clones and misses some; the assay was immunoSEQ multiplex PCR. Of about 980,000 clones in the sample, less than 85% are singletons; the top ten hold around 1.4%. CD4+ cells underwent separation, giving CD45RA+ naive and CD45RA-negative memory subsets. J is TRBJ2-3 and V is TRBV7-7, with D maybe TRBD1 (5 bases). Specimen: memory CD4+ T cells sorted from blood. Subset given: CD45RA-negative fraction. The source is a man in his late teens or twenties in good health. The CDR3 spells CASSLAGKSTDTQYF. The DNA for the CDR3 is TGTGCTAGCAGCTTAGCAGGGAAAAGCACAGATACGCAGTATTTT.